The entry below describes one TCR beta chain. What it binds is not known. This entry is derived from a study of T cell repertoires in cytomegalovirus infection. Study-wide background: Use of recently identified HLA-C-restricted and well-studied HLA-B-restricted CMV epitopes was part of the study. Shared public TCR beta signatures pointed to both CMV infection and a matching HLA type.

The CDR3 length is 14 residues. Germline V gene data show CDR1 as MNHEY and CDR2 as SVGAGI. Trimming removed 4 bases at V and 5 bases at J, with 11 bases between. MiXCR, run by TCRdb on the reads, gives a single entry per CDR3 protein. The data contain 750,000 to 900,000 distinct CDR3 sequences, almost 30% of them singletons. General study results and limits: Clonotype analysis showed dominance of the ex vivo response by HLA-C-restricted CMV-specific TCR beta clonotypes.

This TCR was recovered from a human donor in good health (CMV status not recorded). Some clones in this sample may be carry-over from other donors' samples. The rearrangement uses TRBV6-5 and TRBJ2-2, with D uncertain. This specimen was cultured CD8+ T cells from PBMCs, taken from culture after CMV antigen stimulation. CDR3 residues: CASSFGLETGELFF. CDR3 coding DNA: TGTGCCAGCAGTTTCGGCCTGGAAACCGGGGAGCTGTTTTTT.